The present TCR beta chain was sequenced within a study of blood T cell repertoires in COVID-19. Study context: COVID-19 samples from acute and convalescent phases originated in the United States, Italy and Spain. In each case, the material was cDNA or gDNA derived from T cells, B-cell-depleted T cells, or PBMCs.

Original processing methods: Counts of nucleated cells, estimated from reference gene primer amplification, were obtained. Sequenced by immunoSEQ multiplex PCR; TCRdb stores in-frame clones only, minus some. From that table come the V and J calls and clone size; the DNA was used to work out D and trimming. The sample has about 150,000 clones, roughly 84% seen once; the top ten hold under 12%. The sequence was obtained from an elderly woman with active or convalescent COVID-19. Specimen: peripheral blood.

The CDR3 DNA reads TGTGCCAGCTCACAGGACAGTAACACTGAAGCTTTCTTT. Protein sequence: CASSQDSNTEAFF. The V and J genes are TRBV18 and TRBJ1-1; D perhaps matches TRBD1 (6 bases). Between the trimmed V and J ends, which lost 4 bases and 2 bases, there was a span of 8 bases. CDR1 is KGHSH and CDR2 is LQKENI in the germline V gene. The CDR3 has 13 amino acids.